This is a list of T cell receptor beta chains from one sample in a study of OX40 agonist ivuxolimab in advanced cancers. Sequencing used immunoSEQ multiplex PCR; TCRdb keeps in-frame clones, though not all of them. The sample holds tens of thousands of clones, 80% to 85% seen once. The material sequenced was CD4+ or CD8+ T cells sorted from blood, taken in a trial of the OX40 agonist ivuxolimab. The receptors originated from an adult with an advanced solid tumor such as melanoma, head and neck, liver or kidney cancer. Each CDR3 is given with its conserved first and last residue. D genes are given only for firm matches. The size entry is marked missing in some rows and otherwise reads once, few, many or a size class.

TRBJ2-7	NA	NA	TRBV7-8	CASSILQGMGADEQYF	TGTGCCAGCAGCATCCTCCAGGGCATGGGGGCGGACGAGCAGTACTTC
TRBJ2-7	TRBD2	NA	TRBV6-6	CASSYSAGGSYEQYF	TGTGCCAGCAGTTACTCAGCGGGAGGCTCCTACGAGCAGTACTTC
TRBJ1-5	NA	NA	TRBV28	CASSLGRNQPQHF	TGTGCCAGCAGTTTAGGGCGCAATCAGCCCCAGCATTTT
TRBJ2-1	NA	NA	TRBV13	CASSSPGEQFF	TGTGCCAGCAGCTCTCCCGGCGAGCAGTTCTTC
TRBJ2-3	NA	once	TRBV4-1	CASSQAGWGDTQYF	TGCGCCAGCAGCCAGGCGGGATGGGGAGATACGCAGTATTTT
TRBJ1-1	NA	once	TRBV28	CASSLSGAGTEAFF	TGTGCCAGCAGTTTATCGGGGGCGGGGACTGAAGCTTTCTTT
TRBJ2-4	TRBD2	once	TRBV27	CASSSRTSGRGNIQYF	TGTGCCAGCAGTTCACGGACTAGCGGGAGAGGAAACATTCAGTACTTC
TRBJ2-7	TRBD1	NA	TRBV29-1	CSVEFKGQGSYEQYF	TGCAGCGTTGAATTTAAGGGACAGGGGTCCTACGAGCAGTACTTC
TRBJ1-1	NA	NA	TRBV19	CASSTRQWVDTEAFF	TGTGCCAGTAGTACCCGCCAGTGGGTGGACACTGAAGCTTTCTTT
TRBJ2-7	NA	NA	TRBV6-6	CASRIGISCEQYF	TGTGCCAGCAGAATCGGGATTTCCTGCGAGCAGTACTTC
TRBJ2-7	NA	NA	TRBV14	CASRREGNGYEQYF	TGTGCCAGCAGGCGAGAGGGTAACGGCTACGAGCAGTACTTC